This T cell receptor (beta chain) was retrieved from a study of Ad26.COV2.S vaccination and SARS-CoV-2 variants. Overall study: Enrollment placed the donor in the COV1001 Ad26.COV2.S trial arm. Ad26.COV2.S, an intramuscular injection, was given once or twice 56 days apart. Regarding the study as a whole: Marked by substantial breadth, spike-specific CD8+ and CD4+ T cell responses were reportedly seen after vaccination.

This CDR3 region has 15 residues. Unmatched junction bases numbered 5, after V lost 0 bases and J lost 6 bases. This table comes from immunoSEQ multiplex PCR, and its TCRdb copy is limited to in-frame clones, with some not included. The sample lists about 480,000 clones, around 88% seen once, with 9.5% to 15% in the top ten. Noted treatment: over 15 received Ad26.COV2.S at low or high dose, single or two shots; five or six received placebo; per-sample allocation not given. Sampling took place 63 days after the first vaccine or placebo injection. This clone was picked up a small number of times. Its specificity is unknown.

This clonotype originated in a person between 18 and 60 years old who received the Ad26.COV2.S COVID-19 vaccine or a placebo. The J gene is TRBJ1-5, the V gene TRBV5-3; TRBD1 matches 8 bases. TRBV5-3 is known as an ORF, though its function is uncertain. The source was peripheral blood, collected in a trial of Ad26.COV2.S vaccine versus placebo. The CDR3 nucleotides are TGTGCCAGAAGCTTGGCCCAGGGGGCAGGTCAGCCCCAGCATTTT. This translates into CARSLAQGAGQPQHF.